This record concerns one TCR beta chain sequence. This clonotype was picked up many times. Its antigen remains undetermined. No base qualities exist here, and no much larger clone lies one base off it. This sample was included in a study of human T cells and chemical hapten exposure (dated by TCRdb to about 2021). Concerning the study at large: For sensitization, 2% DPC in acetone was applied to a 2 cm by 2 cm area of upper inner arm skin. Libraries were combined into a pool for sequencing, and differences in TCR yield between samples came mainly from small differences in library volumes within the pool. This study followed changes in the peripheral blood TCR repertoire in vivo during primary and secondary sensitization of alopecia patients to the hapten diphenylcyclopropenone (DPC). Blood samples were taken from patients before sensitization (week 0) and then at 2, 6 and about 24 weeks after DPC sensitization. Weekly therapeutic DPC doses were additionally applied to the scalp of patients throughout the roughly 22-week study period. Approximately 30 alopecia patients provided blood for TCR sequencing at one to four time points (pre-sensitization, 2, 6 and 24 weeks). Patch testing on the upper back used Finn chambers containing 0.01% DPC, with scoring done after 6 days according to International Contact Dermatitis Research Group standards. The mostly female patient cohort included alopecia areata with under or over 50% scalp involvement, alopecia totalis and alopecia universalis. Study-wide findings and limitations: Expanded TCRs formed significantly more large CDR3 similarity clusters than pre-sensitization or healthy control sets, consistent with antigen-driven responses. Patch test score correlated positively with the number of PT1 expanded TCRs, reaching significance at thresholds 8, 16 and 32 but not at 4. Because every patient had alopecia, a presumed autoimmune disease, the patients' immune response might differ from that of healthy individuals. After repeated subsampling, the strength of the expansion versus patch-test correlation and the threshold at which it became significant changed. DPC sensitization did not change the number of TCRs with a frequency above 1 in 1000, and there was no evidence of changes in global repertoire structure.

Libraries were constructed by RACE. The sequencer was a NextSeq 500. During library preparation, unique molecular identifiers were attached to individual cDNA molecules so that TCRs could be counted quantitatively and reproducibly. From each blood RNA sample, both TCR alpha and TCR beta chains were sequenced. The published analysis was carried out like this. A median of approximately 96,000 TCRs per sample was observed, with a range of about 20,000 to 750,000. V, J and CDR3 annotation of the TCR reads was performed with the Decombinator software suite. To make PS versus PT1 abundance plots, every sample was subsampled to the same number of TCRs (28,000). Expanded TCRs were defined as absent before sensitization and observed at least eight times at the 2-week time point. TCRdb cleaned the public reads at Q25 with fastp, built clones with MiXCR and kept in-frame beta chains. CDR3 protein duplicates are merged, each entry listing the most common genes and DNA. The V and J calls come from TCRdb's annotation, not from the publication. The sample includes more than 45,000 distinct CDR3 sequences, with 9.5% to 15% observed a single time. The top ten clonotypes cover 2% to 3% of the sample.

The time point label here, explained by the study, means: patch test 3, about 24 weeks after DPC sensitization. The meaning of the sample's treatment or condition label: therapeutic diphenylcyclopropenone sensitization with weekly scalp DPC. At each patch-test visit, blood was drawn before the patch test was applied. Patients were eligible if aged 18 to 70, diagnosed with alopecia and judged suitable for DPC therapy, and pregnant patients were excluded. Total RNA was extracted from unfractionated whole blood collected in Tempus Blood RNA tubes. This TCR was recovered from a man aged 30 to 45 with alopecia areata. Some clones in this sample may be carry-over from other donors' samples. Sequences were derived from whole blood, sampled in connection with sensitization to the hapten diphenylcyclopropenone (DPC).

The DNA sequence is given as TGTGCCAGCAGCTCCCCCCAGGGGACCTCCTACAATGAGCAGTTCTTC. This translates into CASSSPQGTSYNEQFF. The sequence links TRBV5-4 to TRBJ2-1, with TRBD1 tentatively as D gene (6 bases match). Including the terminal cysteine and phenylalanine, the CDR3 comprises 16 residues. Of all the DNA, just the CDR3 is kept, 48 bases in frame from base 1. CDR1 SGHNT and CDR2 YYREEE are derived from the germline V gene (reference sequence). At the junction V is shortened by 3 bases and J by 0 bases, with 13 bases in between. With all but the CDR3 taken from the reference TRBV5-4 and TRBJ2-1 genes, the full variable domain is: ETGVTQSPTHLIKTRGQQVTLRCSSQSGHNTVSWYQQALGQGPQFIFQYYREEENGRGNFPPRFSGLQFPNYSSELNVNALELDDSALYLCASSSPQGTSYNEQFFGPGTRLTVL.